A selection of T cell receptor beta chains follows, all from one sample in a study of T cells in Graves' hyperthyroidism and ophthalmopathy. TCRdb used MiXCR to reprocess the multiplex PCR reads, holding one entry per CDR3 protein. The sample shows under 400,000 distinct CDR3 sequences, around a fifth of them seen only once. The sample taken for sequencing was blood. These receptors all stem from a woman between 45 and 60 years old with Graves' hyperthyroidism. CDR3s include the opening cysteine and the closing phenylalanine or tryptophan. D genes are given only for firm matches. Not every row has a clone size; where given, it reads once, few, many or a size class.

V gene	D gene	clone size	J gene	CDR3 protein	CDR3 DNA
TRBV9	TRBD2	-	TRBJ2-5	CASSVVSGRTQYF	TGTGCCAGCAGCGTAGTTAGCGGGAGGACCCAGTACTTC
TRBV20-1	TRBD1	many	TRBJ2-7	CSATGTGRGSYEQYF	TGCAGTGCTACTGGGACAGGGCGAGGGTCCTACGAGCAGTACTTC
TRBV11-2	-	once	TRBJ2-3	CASSWDGYTQYF	TGTGCCAGCAGCTGGGACGGGTATACGCAGTATTTT
TRBV11-2	-	-	TRBJ2-1	CASSDLSRYNEQFF	TGTGCCAGCAGTGACCTTTCTAGATACAATGAGCAGTTCTTC
TRBV20-1	-	many	TRBJ1-3	CSARESRAGNTIYF	TGCAGTGCTAGAGAGAGCAGGGCTGGAAACACCATATATTTT
TRBV7-9	TRBD1	-	TRBJ2-7	CASSFPGQVTYEQYF	TGTGCCAGCAGCTTTCCGGGACAGGTGACCTACGAGCAGTACTTC
TRBV20-1	-	many	TRBJ1-1	CSARSQGRGNTEAFF	TGCAGTGCTAGAAGTCAGGGGAGGGGGAACACTGAAGCTTTCTTT
TRBV20-1	-	many	TRBJ1-1	CSATPGGMNTEAFF	TGCAGTGCCACACCTGGGGGGATGAACACTGAAGCTTTCTTT
TRBV3-1	TRBD1	-	TRBJ1-2	CASSSNRGPKVFNYGYTF	TGTGCCAGCAGCTCGAACAGGGGGCCAAAGGTTTTCAACTATGGCTACACCTTC
TRBV3-1	TRBD2	-	TRBJ2-5	CASSQDLSTSWQETQYF	TGTGCCAGCAGCCAAGATCTTTCGACTAGCTGGCAAGAGACCCAGTACTTC
TRBV7-9	TRBD2	-	TRBJ2-5	CASSLGGLAVQETQYF	TGTGCCAGCAGCTTAGGAGGACTAGCGGTACAAGAGACCCAGTACTTC
TRBV6-2/TRBV6-3	-	many	TRBJ2-7	CASSYSSGTYEQYF	TGTGCCAGCAGTTACTCGTCGGGGACCTACGAGCAGTACTTC
TRBV5-8	TRBD1	many	TRBJ2-1	CASSQGQGRAINEQFF	TGTGCCAGCAGCCAGGGACAGGGGAGGGCAATCAATGAGCAGTTCTTC
TRBV6-1	-	few	TRBJ2-7	CASHIWGEQYF	TGTGCCAGCCACATTTGGGGCGAGCAGTACTTC
TRBV6-1	-	few	TRBJ1-4	CASSSPGGLANEKLFF	TGTGCCAGCAGTTCCCCAGGCGGGTTGGCTAATGAAAAACTGTTTTTT
TRBV20-1	TRBD1	-	TRBJ1-1	CSARPWTGHGNTEAFF	TGCAGTGCTAGACCCTGGACAGGGCATGGGAACACTGAAGCTTTCTTT
TRBV2	-	once	TRBJ2-7	CASSDVGELEQYF	TGTGCCAGCAGTGATGTGGGGGAGTTAGAGCAGTACTTC
TRBV7-9	-	few	TRBJ1-4	CASSRAMGGDEKLFF	TGTGCCAGCAGCCGGGCGATGGGGGGCGATGAAAAACTGTTTTTT
TRBV11-2	TRBD1	once	TRBJ2-7	CASSFFRDSSYEQYF	TGTGCCAGCAGTTTCTTCCGGGACAGCTCCTACGAGCAGTACTTC
TRBV6-2/TRBV6-3	-	once	TRBJ1-2	CASSYMGGGYGYTF	TGTGCCAGCAGTTACATGGGGGGCGGCTATGGCTACACCTTC
TRBV20-1	-	many	TRBJ2-3	CSSEQGSDTQYF	TGCAGCAGCGAACAGGGTTCAGATACGCAGTATTTT
TRBV11-2	TRBD1	many	TRBJ2-1	CASSPRQGVSYNEQFF	TGTGCCAGCAGCCCTAGACAGGGAGTCTCCTACAATGAGCAGTTCTTC
TRBV6-9	-	-	TRBJ2-2	CASSFYPEGGGELFF	TGTGCCAGCAGTTTTTACCCAGAAGGTGGCGGGGAGCTGTTTTTT
TRBV2	-	-	TRBJ1-1	CASSSPIDRDTEAFF	TGTGCCAGCAGTTCCCCAATTGACAGAGACACTGAAGCTTTCTTT
TRBV6-1	-	many	TRBJ2-3	CASSPGGAGTDTQYF	TGTGCCAGCAGTCCCGGGGGCGCGGGCACAGATACGCAGTATTTT
TRBV5-1	-	many	TRBJ1-2	CASSLGGDGYTF	TGTGCCAGCAGCTTAGGGGGTGATGGCTACACCTTC
TRBV11-2	-	many	TRBJ1-1	CASSTPGATEAFF	TGTGCCAGCAGCACCCCAGGGGCCACTGAAGCTTTCTTT
TRBV11-3	-	many	TRBJ2-7	CASRGEEPYEQYF	TGTGCCAGCAGGGGGGAGGAACCCTACGAGCAGTACTTC
TRBV7-2	-	-	TRBJ1-2	CASSLGPLGGYTF	TGTGCCAGCAGCTTAGGGCCACTCGGAGGCTACACCTTC
TRBV20-1	-	-	TRBJ1-1	CSARAARLNTEAFF	TGCAGTGCTAGAGCGGCACGGCTGAACACTGAAGCTTTCTTT
TRBV28	-	many	TRBJ2-3	CASSLRGQQRDTQYF	TGTGCCAGCAGTCTACGAGGACAGCAGAGGGATACGCAGTATTTT
TRBV5-8	TRBD2	-	TRBJ2-3	CASSSGTSGRADTQYF	TGTGCCAGCAGCTCCGGGACTAGCGGGAGGGCGGATACGCAGTATTTT
TRBV28	-	-	TRBJ2-1	CASFHPGGSYNEQFF	TGTGCCAGCTTTCACCCGGGTGGTTCCTACAATGAGCAGTTCTTC
TRBV28	-	many	TRBJ1-1	CASVAGNTEAFF	TGTGCCAGCGTCGCAGGGAACACTGAAGCTTTCTTT
TRBV7-8	TRBD1	many	TRBJ2-2	CASSQDRVAGELFF	TGTGCCAGCAGCCAAGACAGGGTTGCCGGGGAGCTGTTTTTT
TRBV7-8	-	many	TRBJ2-1	CASSIGQYSSYNEQFF	TGTGCCAGCAGCATAGGGCAGTACAGCTCCTACAATGAGCAGTTCTTC
TRBV11-2	TRBD1	-	TRBJ2-7	CASSRQGSEQYF	TGTGCCAGCAGCCGACAGGGGTCCGAGCAGTACTTC
TRBV5-1	TRBD2	many	TRBJ2-5	CASKIEAGDQTQYF	TGCGCCAGCAAAATCGAAGCGGGAGATCAGACCCAGTACTTC
TRBV6-1	TRBD2	-	TRBJ2-6	CASSNGLAGANVLTF	TGTGCCAGCAGTAACGGACTAGCAGGGGCCAACGTCCTGACTTTC
TRBV5-1	TRBD2	few	TRBJ2-7	CASSLPELAGVNEQYF	TGCGCCAGCAGCTTGCCGGAACTGGCGGGAGTAAACGAGCAGTACTTC
TRBV3-1	-	many	TRBJ2-1	CASSQARSSYNEQFF	TGTGCCAGCAGCCAAGCAAGGAGCTCCTACAATGAGCAGTTCTTC
TRBV30	-	many	TRBJ2-7	CAWSVALGGEQYF	TGTGCCTGGAGTGTAGCCCTTGGGGGCGAGCAGTACTTC
TRBV12-3/TRBV12-4	-	few	TRBJ2-5	CASSYSGTSQYF	TGTGCCAGCAGTTATTCAGGGACGTCCCAGTACTTC
TRBV6-1	TRBD2	many	TRBJ2-3	CASSRLAGGQDTQYF	TGTGCCAGCAGTAGGCTAGCGGGGGGGCAAGATACGCAGTATTTT